Following are 6 T cell receptor beta chains from one sample sequenced in a study of cytomegalovirus exposure and HLA in healthy donors. The PCR ran on 60 Vbeta and 13 Jbeta primers. The protocol was immunoSEQ multiplex PCR, while the TCRdb copy is restricted to in-frame clones and leaves out a portion. The table lists some 87,000 clones, around four fifths of them singletons, with under 7.5% in the top ten. Input material: PBMCs. The source is a man in his forties or fifties in good health and CMV-seropositive.

About this clone: Because the CDR3's place on the DNA is in doubt, the DNA is left out and the CDR3 is given as listed by TCRdb. V usage is TRBV6-1 and J usage is TRBJ1-2; the table names TRBD1, a call not compared with the DNA. The CDR3 sequence runs 16 residues, both termini included. Germline V gene data show CDR1 as MNHNS and CDR2 as SASEGT. CDR3 sequence: CASSVGWGQGSYGYPF.

The chain employs TRBV7-3 and TRBJ2-2, with TRBD2 matching over 7 bases. The ends lost 2 bases at V and 4 bases at J; junction bases unmatched: 4. Per germline, CDR1 SGHTA and CDR2 FQGTGA. This CDR3 is 15 amino acids long. This CDR3 reads CASSLERGFTGELFF. DNA for the CDR3: TGTGCCAGCAGCTTAGAGCGGGGTTTCACCGGGGAGCTGTTTTTT.

The chain carries TRBV7-9 and TRBJ2-2; a weak D match, TRBD1 (6 bases). The CDR3 has 15 amino acids. Trimming cost V 1 base and J 6 bases, with 12 bases left between them. Germline assignment: CDR1 SEHNR and CDR2 FQNEAQ (reference sequence). CDR3 loop: CASSLGTGRAGELFF. The DNA of the CDR3 is TGTGCCAGCAGCTTAGGCACAGGGCGGGCCGGGGAGCTGTTTTTT.

The V call is TRBV19, the J call TRBJ2-3, with D maybe TRBD2 (5 bases). V shed 8 bases and J shed 4 bases, with 16 bases lying between them. Germline assignment: CDR1 LNHDA and CDR2 SQIVND (reference sequence). CDR3 length equals 14 residues. The CDR3, as DNA: TGTGCCAGTCGTGCCCTGAGGGAAGCAGATACGCAGTATTTT. Encoded protein: CASRALREADTQYF.

The chain carries TRBV30 and TRBJ2-5; TRBD2 matches 10 bases. Germline V gene sequence: CDR1 GTSNPN, CDR2 SVGIG (reference sequence). The CDR3 covers 15 residues. Losses at the gene ends were 2 bases for V and 1 base for J; bases not matched to a gene: 4. The CDR3 DNA is TGTGCCTGGAGTCGGTCTAGCGGGGGCCAAGAGACCCAGTACTTC. Amino acid sequence: CAWSRSSGGQETQYF.

Only a few counts were recorded for this clone. This chain connects TRBV7-6 to TRBJ1-5; weak D call: TRBD1 (5 bases). The germline CDR1 and CDR2 sequences are SGHVS and FNYEAQ. V was pared by 5 bases and J by 7 bases, with 21 bases between. This CDR3 spans 16 amino acids. The CDR3: CASSPEAGEGRQPQHF. DNA of the CDR3: TGTGCCAGCAGCCCGGAGGCGGGGGAGGGAAGGCAGCCCCAGCATTTT.